What follows are 16 T cell receptor beta chains derived from one specimen sequenced in a study of T cell changes during pregnancy in multiple sclerosis. Clones were read by immunoSEQ multiplex PCR, and TCRdb kept only the in-frame ones, dropping some. The data show under 95,000 clones, around 94% seen once. This specimen was peripheral blood, taken after pregnancy. The receptor source for this set is a female donor with multiple sclerosis, enrolled in a pregnancy study.

The V call is TRBV19, the J call TRBJ1-5; D call uncertain. This CDR3 is 12 amino acids long. In germline, CDR1 is LNHDA, CDR2 SQIVND (reference sequence). V was shortened by 5 bases and J by 12 bases, with 14 bases between the two germline ends. CDR3 in DNA: TGTGCCAGTAGTGGGCTGGGCGGGATCCAGCATTTT. Translation: CASSGLGGIQHF.

The gene calls are TRBV27 and TRBJ2-2; a possible D gene is TRBD2 (7 bases). V lost 2 bases, J lost 6 bases, and 10 bases lay in between. In germline, CDR1 is MNHEY, CDR2 SMNVEV (reference sequence). CDR3 length: 14 amino acids. The CDR3 DNA follows: TGTGCCAGCAGTTTACTGGGGGGGCCCGGGGAGCTGTTTTTT. Its protein is CASSLLGGPGELFF.

V is TRBV10-3 and J is TRBJ2-1; 15 positions match TRBD2. The germline gives CDR1 ENHRY, CDR2 SYGVKD. V shed 4 bases and J 0 bases; nucleotides not matched to a gene: 1. The CDR3 loop spans 17 amino acids. In DNA form, the CDR3 reads TGTGCCATCAGTGGGACTAGCGGGAGGGGCTCCTACAATGAGCAGTTCTTC. Translated: CAISGTSGRGSYNEQFF.

The table lists this clone with a few counts. This chain links TRBV6-1 with TRBJ2-7, with 8 positions matching TRBD2. V gave up 1 base and J gave up 4 bases; unmatched junction bases: 6. Germline V gene sequence: CDR1 MNHNS, CDR2 SASEGT. CDR3 length: 15 residues. The CDR3 DNA is TGTGCCAGCAGTGAAGGGAGCGGGAGTTCTTACGAGCAGTACTTC. The encoded protein is CASSEGSGSSYEQYF.

V usage is TRBV6-5 and J usage is TRBJ1-1, with D possibly being TRBD1 (5 bases). The CDR3 consists of 14 residues. The germline gives CDR1 MNHEY, CDR2 SVGAGI. V was trimmed by 7 bases and J by 8 bases, leaving 20 bases between them. The CDR3 DNA is TGTGCCAGCAACGGAGGGGCGGTGCTCCGCGAAGCTTTCTTT. Translating gives CASNGGAVLREAFF.

This chain links TRBV7-2 with TRBJ2-3; a possible D gene is TRBD1 (5 bases). This CDR3 spans 14 amino acids. Trimming removed 0 bases at V and 4 bases at J, with 8 bases between. The V gene's germline CDR1 is SGHTA and CDR2 FQGNSA. CDR3 in amino acids: CASSLARVADTQYF. In DNA, the CDR3 is TGTGCCAGCAGCTTAGCCAGGGTGGCAGATACGCAGTATTTT.

This chain uses TRBV19 with TRBJ2-1, with TRBD1 identical over 7 bases. Per the germline V gene, CDR1 is LNHDA and CDR2 is SQIVND (reference sequence). The CDR3 runs to 15 residues. Trimming took 7 bases from V and 3 from J; bases not matched to a gene: 9. The CDR3 spells CASIPSGTDYNEQFF. As DNA, the CDR3 is TGTGCCAGTATCCCTTCCGGGACAGACTACAATGAGCAGTTCTTC.

The V and J genes are TRBV5-1 and TRBJ2-2; 8 positions agree with TRBD1. J was trimmed by 1 base and V by 5 bases; bases with no gene match: 4. CDR1 is SGHRS and CDR2 is YFSETQ in the germline V gene. This CDR3 comprises 15 residues. The CDR3 bases are TGCGCCAGCAGTTCCGGGACAGGGAACACCGGGGAGCTGTTTTTT. The encoded protein is CASSSGTGNTGELFF.

The chain uses TRBV6-4 and TRBJ2-7, with TRBD1 matching 8 bases. Per germline, CDR1 MRHNA and CDR2 SNTAGT. The J segment lost 5 bases and the V segment lost 11 bases, leaving 8 bases of the junction unmatched. The CDR3 extends over 12 amino acids. The CDR3 spells CAGATGDHEQYF. The DNA of the CDR3 is TGTGCCGGTGCGACAGGGGACCACGAGCAGTACTTC.

The table lists this clone with a count of one. The chain carries TRBV11-2 and TRBJ2-1; D remains ambiguous. Germline CDR1 and CDR2: SGHAT and FQNNGV. V was clipped by 3 bases and J by 6 bases, with 6 bases between them. The length of the CDR3 is 12 residues. DNA of the CDR3: TGTGCCAGCAGCTTCGGGTCCAATGAGCAGTTCTTC. It yields the protein CASSFGSNEQFF.

The chain employs TRBV30 and TRBJ2-7; TRBD1 agrees at 8 bases. The CDR3 is 15 amino acids. Trimming at V came to 5 bases and at J to 0 bases, leaving 9 bases not matched to a gene. CDR1 is GTSNPN and CDR2 is SVGIG in the germline V gene (reference sequence). The CDR3 loop reads CAWCQGTGASYEQYF. CDR3 nucleotides: TGTGCCTGGTGCCAGGGGACAGGAGCCTCCTACGAGCAGTACTTC.

This clone was observed a few times. The chain joins TRBV7-3 to TRBJ1-1; 7 bases line up with TRBD1. Germline CDR1 is SGHTA and CDR2 is FQGTGA. After removal of 5 bases from V and 8 bases from J, the junction contained 8 bases not matched to a gene. This CDR3 is 13 amino acids long. The CDR3 coding sequence is TGTGCCAGCAGCCTGGGGACAGACGGCGAAGCTTTCTTT. Translation gives CASSLGTDGEAFF.

The chain uses TRBV7-9 and TRBJ1-2, with 10 bases identical to TRBD1. The CDR3 is 14 residues long. The V gene end was trimmed by 1 base and the J gene end by 4 bases; junction bases not matched to a gene: 0. The germline gives CDR1 SEHNR, CDR2 FQNEAQ (reference sequence). The DNA for the CDR3 is TGTGCCAGCAGCTTAGGGACAGGGGGCTATGGCTACACCTTC. Translation gives CASSLGTGGYGYTF.

The V and J genes are TRBV28 and TRBJ2-2; D remains ambiguous. The CDR3 runs to 13 residues. V was trimmed by 2 bases and J by 4 bases, leaving 5 bases between them. Germline V gives CDR1 MDHEN, CDR2 SYDVKM. CDR3 loop: CASSLLSTGELFF. The CDR3 DNA reads TGTGCCAGCAGTTTACTTTCCACCGGGGAGCTGTTTTTT.

This clone was seen only once. The V and J genes are TRBV28 and TRBJ2-7, with 8 bases lining up with TRBD1. The CDR3 loop spans 13 amino acids. Germline V gives CDR1 MDHEN, CDR2 SYDVKM. The junction had 3 bases not matched to a gene; V was cut back by 6 bases and J by 2 bases. CDR3: CASRGQAPYEQYF. CDR3 bases: TGTGCCAGCAGGGGACAGGCCCCCTACGAGCAGTACTTC.

The CDR3: CASSEAGQTNEKLFF. CDR3 in DNA: TGTGCCAGCAGTGAAGCGGGACAGACTAATGAAAAACTGTTTTTT. The chain has TRBV2 and TRBJ1-4; 7 nucleotides align to TRBD1. The germline V gene has CDR1 SNHLY and CDR2 FYNNEI. The V gene end was trimmed by 0 bases and the J gene end by 2 bases; junction bases not matched to a gene: 0. The CDR3 has 15 residues.